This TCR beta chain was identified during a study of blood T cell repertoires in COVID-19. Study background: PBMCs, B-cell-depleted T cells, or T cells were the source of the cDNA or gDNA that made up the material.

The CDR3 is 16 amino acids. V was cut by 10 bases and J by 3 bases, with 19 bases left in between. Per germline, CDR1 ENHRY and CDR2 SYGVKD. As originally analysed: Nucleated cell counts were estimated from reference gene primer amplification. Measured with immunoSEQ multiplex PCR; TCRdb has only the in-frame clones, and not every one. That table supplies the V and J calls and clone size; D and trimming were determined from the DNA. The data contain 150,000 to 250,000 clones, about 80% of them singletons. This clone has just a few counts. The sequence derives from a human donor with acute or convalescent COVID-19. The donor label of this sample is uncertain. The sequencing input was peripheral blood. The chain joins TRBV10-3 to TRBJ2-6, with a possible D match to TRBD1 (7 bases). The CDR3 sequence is CATSMEGAYGANVLTF. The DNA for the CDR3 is TGTGCCACAAGTATGGAGGGGGCTTATGGGGCCAACGTCCTGACTTTC.